The sequence of this T cell receptor (beta chain) was determined in a study of CD8 T cells in ankylosing spondylitis (dated by TCRdb to the late 2010s). With respect to the entire study: T cell receptor beta repertoires were profiled in healthy donors and ankylosing spondylitis patients so that disease-linked TCR variants could be found. The full study cohort was made up of over 20 ankylosing spondylitis patients and 95 to 130 healthy donors. Peripheral blood samples were taken, and synovial fluid was additionally collected from ankylosing spondylitis patients.

General conclusions and limits of the study: The disease-linked clones showed a CD8+ phenotype and occurred at relatively low frequencies in peripheral blood. Some motif variants had previously been reported in the synovial fluid and blood of reactive arthritis patients, which suggests shared mechanisms of disease initiation. A TCR beta motif of 8 or 9 highly homologous amino acid variants appeared characteristic of blood from ankylosing spondylitis patients. According to the report, matched synovial fluid samples from ankylosing spondylitis patients were significantly enriched for the disease-linked clones.

The instrument given in TCRdb is Illumina HiSeq 2500. TCR beta libraries were prepared by quantitative 5'-RACE with molecular barcodes. Regarding the original processing steps: A new computational method based on a probabilistic model of VDJ rearrangement was used to identify disease-linked TCR variants. TCRdb itself trimmed the public reads at Q25 with fastp, ran MiXCR and retained productive beta chains. Rows merge per CDR3 protein into single entries with the most common DNA and genes. None of the V and J calls come from the authors' own analysis; TCRdb made them. Counted in this sample were some 340,000 distinct CDR3 sequences; roughly 14% of them appeared once. The ten most abundant clones make up approximately 0.99% of the sample. In the case of this clonotype: Its antigen is currently not known. Base quality data are lacking; no much larger clone is found one base away.

Its CDR3 holds 17 amino acids, cysteine through phenylalanine. Of all the DNA, just the CDR3 is kept, 51 bases in frame from base 1. V is trimmed back by 5 bases and J by 1 base, and the junction contains 8 bases that no gene match accounts for. According to the germline V gene, CDR1 reads ENHRY and CDR2 reads SYGVKD. Rearrangement joined TRBV10-3 to TRBJ2-3; TRBD2 matches 11 bases in the middle. The material sequenced was blood, either unsorted or a sorted T cell fraction (not recorded which). This TCR was sampled from a male donor with ankylosing spondylitis or in good health (not recorded which). The DNA reads TGTGCCATCAGTCCCGGACTAGCGGGTGGGGGCACAGATACGCAGTATTTT. This encodes CAISPGLAGGGTDTQYF.